These 32 T cell receptor beta chains came from one sample sequenced in a study of cytomegalovirus exposure and HLA in healthy donors. PCR was performed using 60 Vbeta and 13 Jbeta primers. Data came from immunoSEQ multiplex PCR; TCRdb stores just in-frame clones and leaves some out. The data contain about 150,000 clones, 80% to 90% of them singletons. Sequencing used PBMCs. These TCRs come from a male donor in good health and CMV-seronegative.

This clone was seen more than once but under ten times. The CDR3 protein is CAIAGQIYEQYF. As DNA, the CDR3 is TGTGCCATCGCTGGACAGATCTACGAGCAGTACTTC. This rearrangement joins TRBV6-1 to TRBJ2-7; TRBD1 might be the D (6 bases). This CDR3 contains 12 residues. The V gene's germline CDR1 is MNHNS and CDR2 SASEGT. V lost 10 bases to trimming and J lost 3 bases, with 13 bases between them.

V and J are TRBV2 and TRBJ2-5; weak D call: TRBD1 (5 bases). Between the trimmed V and J ends, which lost 0 bases and 3 bases, there was a span of 14 bases. Germline CDR1 and CDR2: SNHLY and FYNNEI. This CDR3 comprises 16 residues. The CDR3, as DNA: TGTGCCAGCAGTGAAGCGCTTCGGGTAGGGGAAGAGACCCAGTACTTC. Translating it yields CASSEALRVGEETQYF. Full variable domain (missing parts from reference TRBV2 and TRBJ2-5): EPEVTQTPSHQVTQMGQEVILRCVPISNHLYFYWYRQILGQKVEFLVSFYNNEISEKSEIFDDQFSVERPDGSNFTLKIRSTKLEDSAMYFCASSEALRVGEETQYFGPGTRLLVL.

CDR3 sequence: CASRESVSKSGQFF. CDR3 sequence (DNA): TGTGCCAGCAGGGAGTCGGTTTCTAAGAGCGGGCAGTTCTTC. The V gene is TRBV28, the J gene TRBJ2-1; a possible D gene is TRBD2 (5 bases). The CDR3 runs to 14 residues. Looked up from germline, CDR1 is MDHEN and CDR2 is SYDVKM. V was trimmed by 6 bases and J by 12 bases, leaving 21 bases between them.

The chain's CDR3 is CASSQDPTGGYGYTF. As DNA, the CDR3 is TGCGCCAGCAGCCAAGACCCTACAGGGGGGTATGGCTACACCTTC. The chain combines TRBV4-3 with TRBJ1-2; 8 bases line up with TRBD1. The CDR3 totals 15 residues. V shed 0 bases, J shed 5 bases, and the junction held 5 bases outside the gene matches. From germline, CDR1 is LGHNA and CDR2 YSLEER.

The chain joins TRBV4-3 to TRBJ2-2; D is perhaps TRBD1 (5 bases). V was clipped by 0 bases and J by 4 bases, with 15 bases between them. This CDR3 contains 17 residues. CDR1 and CDR2 (germline): LGHNA, YSLEER. The CDR3 DNA reads TGCGCCAGCAGCCAAGATCCCCCCTCGACAGTCACCGGGGAGCTGTTTTTT. Translation: CASSQDPPSTVTGELFF.

In regard to this clone: A junction boundary mismatches the germline segment, possibly from a read error. The V call is TRBV5-1, the J call TRBJ2-5; 9 bases fit TRBD1. CDR3 size: 15 residues. Germline V gives CDR1 SGHRS, CDR2 YFSETQ. CDR3 residues: CASSSAGTGREAQYF. CDR3 bases: TGCGCCAGCAGCTCAGCCGGGACAGGGAGAGAGGCCCAGTACTTC.

DNA for the CDR3: TGTGCCAGCAGCTTAGAACTGGCGGCTTCCTACGAGCAGTACTTC. This codes for CASSLELAASYEQYF. The chain is built from TRBV11-2 and TRBJ2-7; no clear D gene. This CDR3 spans 15 amino acids. Trimming took 0 bases from V and 1 from J, leaving 10 bases between them. Per germline, CDR1 SGHAT and CDR2 FQNNGV.

This rearrangement joins TRBV5-1 to TRBJ2-5; 8 nucleotides match TRBD2. In germline, CDR1 is SGHRS, CDR2 YFSETQ. V shed 0 bases, J shed 10 bases, and the junction held 2 bases outside the gene matches. This CDR3 has 12 amino acids. DNA for the CDR3: TGCGCCAGCAGCTTGGCCGGGACTAGCCAGTACTTC. Encoded protein: CASSLAGTSQYF.

The gene calls are TRBV6-1 and TRBJ2-1, with 12 bases that match TRBD2. Germline V CDR1 and CDR2: MNHNS, SASEGT. Trimming removed 5 bases from V and 9 bases from J; junction bases left unmatched: 5. The CDR3 extends over 14 amino acids. CDR3 in DNA: TGTGCCAGCAGTCCTAGCGGGGGGGCTTTTGAGCAGTTCTTC. As protein: CASSPSGGAFEQFF.

The rearrangement uses TRBV7-9 and TRBJ1-5; 8 nucleotides agree with TRBD1. From germline, CDR1 is SEHNR and CDR2 FQNEAQ (reference sequence). After removal of 0 bases from V and 1 base from J, the junction contained 11 bases not matched to a gene. This CDR3 region has 19 residues. In DNA, the CDR3 is TGTGCCAGCAGCTTAGCCCACCCTCAGGGGGCAAGAAGCAATCAGCCCCAGCATTTT. Translated: CASSLAHPQGARSNQPQHF.

The V and J genes are TRBV5-1 and TRBJ2-7; 12 bases are a match to TRBD2. Germline loops: CDR1 SGHRS, CDR2 YFSETQ. The V segment lost 3 bases and the J segment 6 bases; nucleotides outside the gene matches: 4. CDR3 length: 14 residues. CDR3 bases: TGCGCCAGCAGCTGGACTAGCGGGGAGCTCGAGCAGTACTTC. It translates to CASSWTSGELEQYF.

The chain recombines TRBV6-5 with TRBJ1-1; TRBD1 agrees at 8 bases. Germline values: CDR1 MNHEY, CDR2 SVGAGI. The CDR3 is 14 amino acids. J gave up 3 bases and V 5 bases, and 5 bases lay outside the gene matches. The DNA of the CDR3 is TGTGCCAGCAGTCCCACAGGGGGGGACACTGAAGCTTTCTTT. Amino acid sequence: CASSPTGGDTEAFF.

On this clone itself: Other DNA variants within this sample encode the same CDR3. The genes are TRBV9 and TRBJ1-3; 8 nucleotides align to TRBD1. With V trimmed by 0 bases and J by 2 bases, 7 bases remained unmatched. The CDR3 runs to 17 residues. Germline CDR1 reads SGDLS; CDR2 reads YYNGEE. CDR3 loop: CASSVVSGQGTGNTIYF. The CDR3 DNA reads TGTGCCAGCAGCGTAGTAAGTGGACAGGGCACTGGAAACACCATATATTTT.

CDR3 sequence: CASSQEGYGKLFF. CDR3 coding DNA: TGCGCCAGCAGCCAAGAGGGCTACGGAAAACTGTTTTTT. The J gene is TRBJ1-4, the V gene TRBV4-1; D gene ambiguous. Trimming removed 0 bases from V and 10 bases from J, with 9 bases in between. There are 13 residues in the CDR3. Germline CDR1 is MGHRA and CDR2 is YSYEKL.

V usage is TRBV12-1 and J usage is TRBJ1-3; the D call of TRBD1 is as the table states it, not checked on the DNA. TRBV12-1 is a documented pseudogene. The CDR3 spans 15 residues. The CDR3 coding sequence is TGTGCCAGCAGCACGCACAGGGACCCTGGAAACACCATATATTTT. This gives the protein CASSTHRDPGNTIYF.

The gene calls are TRBV28 and TRBJ1-1; maybe TRBD1 (6 bases). CDR3 length: 14 residues. CDR1 is MDHEN and CDR2 is SYDVKM in the germline V gene. V lost 2 bases and J lost 4, with 11 bases in between. The CDR3 sequence is CASSLKPGVTEAFF. As DNA, the CDR3 is TGTGCCAGCAGTTTAAAACCAGGGGTCACTGAAGCTTTCTTT.

This chain joins TRBV7-9 and TRBJ2-1, with D possibly matching TRBD2 (7 bases). Germline V CDR1 and CDR2: SEHNR, FQNEAQ (reference sequence). V dropped 4 bases and J dropped 4 bases, with 14 bases sitting between them. The CDR3 contains 15 residues. The CDR3 DNA reads TGTGCCAGCAGCTACCGGGGGGCGGGGTACAATGAGCAGTTCTTC. Translated: CASSYRGAGYNEQFF.

CDR3 region: CASTTTRDRLESPRTDTQYF. The CDR3 nucleotides are TGTGCCAGCACCACGACCCGTGACAGACTTGAATCCCCACGTACAGATACGCAGTATTTT. The V and J genes are TRBV2 and TRBJ2-3; perhaps TRBD1 as D (5 bases). The CDR3 is 20 residues long. Germline CDR1 and CDR2: SNHLY and FYNNEI. Trimming cost V 7 bases and J 3 bases, with 32 bases left between them.

J is TRBJ2-7 and V is TRBV5-8; 7 nucleotides align to TRBD2. V shed 5 bases and J 3 bases; nucleotides not matched to a gene: 11. Per germline, CDR1 SGHTS and CDR2 YDEGEE. The length of the CDR3 is 15 residues. CDR3: CASRSGEGHLYEQYF. Here the CDR3 DNA reads TGTGCCAGCAGATCCGGGGAGGGGCACCTCTACGAGCAGTACTTC.

The chain is built from TRBV29-1 and TRBJ2-7; D unclear. V shed 4 bases and J shed 1 base, with 5 bases lying between them. Germline CDR1 is SQVTM and CDR2 is ANQGSEA. The CDR3 runs to 11 residues. The CDR3 coding sequence is TGCAGCGTTGGTAGTTCCTACGAGCAGTACTTC. This sequence encodes CSVGSSYEQYF.

The V gene is TRBV11-2, the J gene TRBJ2-1; TRBD1 is a possible D gene (5 bases). In germline, CDR1 is SGHAT, CDR2 FQNNGV. This CDR3 region has 15 residues. Trimming shortened V by 2 bases and J by 0 bases, and 8 bases separated the two germline ends. The CDR3 DNA reads as TGTGCCAGCAGCTTAAGAACAGGCTCCTACAATGAGCAGTTCTTC. Translating gives CASSLRTGSYNEQFF.

In this sample, this clone turned up once. The rearrangement joins TRBV5-4 to TRBJ2-1; TRBD2 might be the D (7 bases). The germline V gene encodes CDR1 SGHNT and CDR2 YYREEE (reference sequence). The CDR3 runs 14 residues. Trimming took off 4 bases at V and 9 bases at J, with 17 bases between the two ends. This chain's CDR3 is CASSRLGGAAEQFF. CDR3 DNA sequence: TGTGCCAGCAGCCGCCTGGGGGGGGCAGCTGAGCAGTTCTTC.

This clone was seen once. The V gene is TRBV18, the J gene TRBJ2-3, with 11 bases aligning to TRBD2. The CDR3 length is 16 residues. V shed 3 bases and J 5 bases; nucleotides not matched to a gene: 7. Germline V gene sequence: CDR1 KGHSH, CDR2 LQKENI. CDR3 coding DNA: TGTGCCAGCTCACCGATTAGCGGGAGGGCCGTAGATACGCAGTATTTT. Translation gives CASSPISGRAVDTQYF.

Regarding this clone: At one boundary the junction diverges from the germline segment, which might be a read error. V is TRBV27 and J is TRBJ2-2, with D possibly matching TRBD2 (5 bases). This CDR3 is 16 amino acids long. Germline CDR1 and CDR2: MNHEY and SMNVEV (reference sequence). The CDR3 DNA reads TGTGCCAGCACTTTACTAGATCGGTTGGACACCGGGGAGCTGTTTTTT. Encoded protein: CASTLLDRLDTGELFF.

This clone showed up just once. This rearrangement joins TRBV28 to TRBJ1-4, with TRBD1 as a possible D gene (5 bases). Germline V CDR1 and CDR2: MDHEN, SYDVKM. The germline V and J ends were trimmed by 3 bases and 1 base, with 9 bases remaining between them. This CDR3 has 15 residues. The CDR3 reads CASSFPQGTNEKLFF. CDR3 in DNA: TGTGCCAGCAGTTTTCCGCAGGGAACTAATGAAAAACTGTTTTTT.

This chain links TRBV5-8 with TRBJ2-7, with D maybe TRBD1 (6 bases). This CDR3 region has 15 residues. CDR1 SGHTS and CDR2 YDEGEE come from the germline V gene. V was cut by 5 bases and J by 3 bases, with 18 bases left in between. The CDR3 region is CASRSTGPSIYEQYF. The CDR3 DNA sequence: TGTGCCAGCAGATCCACAGGGCCCTCCATCTACGAGCAGTACTTC.

This chain joins TRBV9 and TRBJ2-1; possible D gene TRBD2, 5 bases. Germline V CDR1 and CDR2: SGDLS, YYNGEE. The CDR3 length is 18 residues. Trimming stripped 0 bases from V and 5 bases from J, with 21 bases between. In DNA, the CDR3 is TGTGCCAGCAGCGTAGTAGATTCCCGGGAATCACGAAACAATGAGCAGTTCTTC. Residues: CASSVVDSRESRNNEQFF.

This sequence joins TRBV19 and TRBJ2-1; D is possibly TRBD1 (5 bases). The germline V gene has CDR1 LNHDA and CDR2 SQIVND (reference sequence). The V and J ends lost 6 bases and 3 bases respectively, with 12 bases between them. The CDR3 extends over 14 amino acids. The CDR3 bases are TGTGCCAGTAGAGGGGATCACAACTACAATGAGCAGTTCTTC. The encoded protein is CASRGDHNYNEQFF.

The chain carries TRBV19 and TRBJ1-1; TRBD1 matches at 7 bases. The CDR3 runs 15 residues. After removal of 7 bases from V and 3 bases from J, the junction contained 11 bases not matched to a gene. Germline V gene sequence: CDR1 LNHDA, CDR2 SQIVND (reference sequence). CDR3 DNA sequence: TGTGCCAGTAAGGGGGTAGGGGGCGCCGACACTGAAGCTTTCTTT. Translated: CASKGVGGADTEAFF.

The rearrangement links TRBV5-1 to TRBJ2-2; a possible D gene is TRBD2 (7 bases). V shed 4 bases and J shed 6 bases, with 19 bases lying between them. This CDR3 has 16 residues. Germline-derived CDR1 and CDR2 are SGHRS and YFSETQ. The CDR3 sequence is CASSRGGANEAGELFF. CDR3 nucleotides: TGCGCCAGCAGCCGAGGGGGGGCCAACGAGGCCGGGGAGCTGTTTTTT. Filled out from reference TRBV5-1 and TRBJ2-2, the complete variable domain reads KAGVTQTPRYLIKTRGQQVTLSCSPISGHRSVSWYQQTPGQGLQFLFEYFSETQRNKGNFPGRFSGRQFSNSRSEMNVSTLELGDSALYLCASSRGGANEAGELFFGEGSRLTVL.

V usage is TRBV5-1 and J usage is TRBJ2-7, with D unresolved. Germline-derived CDR1 and CDR2 are SGHRS and YFSETQ. Trimming removed 2 bases from V and 0 bases from J, with 12 bases in between. The CDR3 extends over 15 amino acids. The CDR3 is CASSLRALSSYEQYF. As DNA, the CDR3 is TGCGCCAGCAGCTTAAGAGCCCTTAGCTCCTACGAGCAGTACTTC.

The gene calls are TRBV6-9 and TRBJ2-7; perhaps TRBD1 as D (7 bases). V lost 9 bases and J 7 bases, leaving 19 bases between the germline ends. The CDR3 sequence is 13 residues long. CDR1 is MNHGY and CDR2 is SVAAGI in the germline V gene. The CDR3 DNA reads as TGTGCCAGAGGGGGCCGGGACTTGGGGGAGCAGTACTTC. Amino acids: CARGGRDLGEQYF.